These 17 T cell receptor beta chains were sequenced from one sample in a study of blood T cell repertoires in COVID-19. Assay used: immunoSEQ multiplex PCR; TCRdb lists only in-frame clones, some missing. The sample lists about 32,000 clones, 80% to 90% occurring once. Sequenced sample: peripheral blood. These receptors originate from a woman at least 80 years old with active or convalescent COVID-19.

The CDR3 protein is CAISESAGYGYTF. CDR3 sequence (DNA): TGTGCCATCAGTGAGTCCGCGGGATATGGCTACACCTTC. The chain uses TRBV10-3 and TRBJ1-2; no reliable D call. This CDR3 comprises 13 residues. Trimming shortened V by 0 bases and J by 5 bases, and 7 bases separated the two germline ends. Germline assignment: CDR1 ENHRY and CDR2 SYGVKD.

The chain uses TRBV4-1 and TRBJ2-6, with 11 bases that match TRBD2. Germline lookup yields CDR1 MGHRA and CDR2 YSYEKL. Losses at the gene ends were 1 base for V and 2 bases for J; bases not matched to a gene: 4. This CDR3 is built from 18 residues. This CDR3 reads CASSQGDSGRAGANVLTF. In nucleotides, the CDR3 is TGCGCCAGCAGCCAAGGGGATAGCGGGAGGGCTGGGGCCAACGTCCTGACTTTC.

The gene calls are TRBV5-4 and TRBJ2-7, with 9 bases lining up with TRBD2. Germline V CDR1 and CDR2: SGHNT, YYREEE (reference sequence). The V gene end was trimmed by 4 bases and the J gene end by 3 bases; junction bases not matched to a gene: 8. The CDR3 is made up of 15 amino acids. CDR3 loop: CASSPSGGRVYEQYF. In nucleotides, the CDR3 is TGTGCCAGCAGCCCCTCTGGCGGGAGGGTCTACGAGCAGTACTTC.

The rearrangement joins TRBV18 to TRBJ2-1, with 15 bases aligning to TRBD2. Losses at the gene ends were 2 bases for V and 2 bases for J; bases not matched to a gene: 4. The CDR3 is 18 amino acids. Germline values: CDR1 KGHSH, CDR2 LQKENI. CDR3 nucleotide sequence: TGTGCCAGCTCACCAGGGACTAGCGGGGGGCTAACCTACAATGAGCAGTTCTTC. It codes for CASSPGTSGGLTYNEQFF.

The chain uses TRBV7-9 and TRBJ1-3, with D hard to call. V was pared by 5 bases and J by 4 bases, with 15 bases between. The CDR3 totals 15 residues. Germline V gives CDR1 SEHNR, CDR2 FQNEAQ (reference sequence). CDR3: CASSPRGNLGNTIYF. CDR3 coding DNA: TGTGCCAGCAGCCCCAGAGGGAACCTCGGAAACACCATATATTTT.

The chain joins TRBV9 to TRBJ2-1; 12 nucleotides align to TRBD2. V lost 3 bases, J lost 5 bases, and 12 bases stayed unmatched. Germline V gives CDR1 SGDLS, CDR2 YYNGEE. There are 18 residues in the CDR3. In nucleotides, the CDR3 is TGTGCCAGCAGCGCCACCCTAGCGGGAGGGCCTGGGCACAATGAGCAGTTCTTC. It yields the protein CASSATLAGGPGHNEQFF.

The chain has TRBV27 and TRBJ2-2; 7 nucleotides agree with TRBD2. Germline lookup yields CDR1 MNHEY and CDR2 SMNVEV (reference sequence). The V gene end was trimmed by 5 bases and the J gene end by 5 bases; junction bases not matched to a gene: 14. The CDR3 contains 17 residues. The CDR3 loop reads CASSTPRGAGQTGELFF. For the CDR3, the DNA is TGTGCCAGCAGTACGCCTCGGGGAGCGGGGCAGACCGGGGAGCTGTTTTTT.

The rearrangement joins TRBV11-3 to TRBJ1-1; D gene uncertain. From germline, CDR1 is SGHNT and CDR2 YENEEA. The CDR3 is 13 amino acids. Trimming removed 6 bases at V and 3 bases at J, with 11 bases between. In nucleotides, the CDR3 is TGTGCCAGCAGTCTAAACGAGCACACTGAAGCTTTCTTT. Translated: CASSLNEHTEAFF.

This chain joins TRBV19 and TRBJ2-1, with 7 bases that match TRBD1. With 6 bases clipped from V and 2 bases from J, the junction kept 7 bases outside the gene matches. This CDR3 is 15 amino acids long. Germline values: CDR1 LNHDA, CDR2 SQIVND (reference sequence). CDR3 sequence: CASRDTGTAYNEQFF. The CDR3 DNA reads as TGTGCCAGTAGGGACACCGGGACAGCCTACAATGAGCAGTTCTTC.

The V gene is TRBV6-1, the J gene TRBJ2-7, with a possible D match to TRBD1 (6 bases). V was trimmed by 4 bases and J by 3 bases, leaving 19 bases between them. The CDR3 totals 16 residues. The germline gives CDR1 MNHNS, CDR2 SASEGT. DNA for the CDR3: TGTGCCAGCAGTGGCTATGTAGGGGACACCCTCTACGAGCAGTACTTC. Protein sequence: CASSGYVGDTLYEQYF.

The CDR3 DNA reads TGTGCCAGCAGTTACGAGGGGAGGTATGGCTACACCTTC. Translated, it gives CASSYEGRYGYTF. The rearrangement links TRBV6-2 or TRBV6-3 to TRBJ1-2, with D possibly being TRBD1 (5 bases). V was shortened by 2 bases and J by 5 bases, with 9 bases between the two germline ends. Germline V gives CDR1 MNHEY, CDR2 SVGEGT. CDR3 length: 13 residues.

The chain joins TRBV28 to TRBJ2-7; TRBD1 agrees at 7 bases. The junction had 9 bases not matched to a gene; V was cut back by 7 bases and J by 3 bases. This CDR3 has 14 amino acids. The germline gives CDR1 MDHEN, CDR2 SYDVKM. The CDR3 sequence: CASKRQGSLYEQYF. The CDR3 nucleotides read TGTGCCAGCAAAAGACAGGGAAGTCTCTACGAGCAGTACTTC.

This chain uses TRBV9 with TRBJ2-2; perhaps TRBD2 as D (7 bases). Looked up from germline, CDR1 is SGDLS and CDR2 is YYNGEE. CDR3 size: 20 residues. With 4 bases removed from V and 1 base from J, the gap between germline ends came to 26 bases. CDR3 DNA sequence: TGTGCCAGCAGCCACCCTAGGGGGGACTACTACTCCCTGAACACCGGGGAGCTGTTTTTT. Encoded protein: CASSHPRGDYYSLNTGELFF.

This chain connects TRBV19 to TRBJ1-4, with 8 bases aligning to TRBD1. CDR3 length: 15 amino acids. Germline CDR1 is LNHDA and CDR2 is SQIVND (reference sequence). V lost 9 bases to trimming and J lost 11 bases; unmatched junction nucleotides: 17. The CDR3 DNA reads TGTGCCAGACCTAATCCAGGGGGCCCTTCTAGGAAACTGTTTTTT. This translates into CARPNPGGPSRKLFF.

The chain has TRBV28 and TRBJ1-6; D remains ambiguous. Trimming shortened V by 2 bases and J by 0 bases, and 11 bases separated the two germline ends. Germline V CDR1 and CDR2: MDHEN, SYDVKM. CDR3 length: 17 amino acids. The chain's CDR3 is CASSLGSVSSYNSPLHF. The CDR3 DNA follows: TGTGCCAGCAGTTTAGGTTCCGTGAGCTCCTATAATTCACCCCTCCACTTT.

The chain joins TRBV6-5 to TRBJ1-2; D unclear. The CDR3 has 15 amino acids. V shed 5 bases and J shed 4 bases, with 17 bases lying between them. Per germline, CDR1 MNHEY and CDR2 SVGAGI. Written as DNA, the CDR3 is TGTGCCAGCAGTCCTTCTCCCGCATCGGGCTATGGCTACACCTTC. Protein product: CASSPSPASGYGYTF.

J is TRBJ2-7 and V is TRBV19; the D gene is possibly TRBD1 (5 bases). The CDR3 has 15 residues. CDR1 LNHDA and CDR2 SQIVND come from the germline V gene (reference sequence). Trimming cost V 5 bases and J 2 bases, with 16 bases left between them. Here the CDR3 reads CASSLKEDSTYEQYF. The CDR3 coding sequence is TGTGCCAGTAGTCTTAAAGAAGACAGTACCTACGAGCAGTACTTC.